The 23 T cell receptor beta chains in this list originate from one sample, sequenced in a study of cytomegalovirus exposure and HLA in healthy donors. The PCR was carried out with 60 Vbeta primers and 13 Jbeta primers. The assay was immunoSEQ multiplex PCR, and TCRdb's table has in-frame clones only and misses some. Here the sample spans 90,000 to 100,000 clones, 50% to 75% being singletons. Input material: PBMCs. The source of these receptors is a man aged 30-40 years in good health and CMV-seronegative.

The V gene is TRBV19, the J gene TRBJ2-3, with D unresolved. The CDR3 has 15 residues. V was cut by 2 bases and J by 4 bases, with 13 bases left in between. The V gene's germline CDR1 is LNHDA and CDR2 SQIVND (reference sequence). DNA of the CDR3: TGTGCCAGTAGTATAAGCCCCAGGAACGCAGATACGCAGTATTTT. It codes for CASSISPRNADTQYF.

V and J are TRBV28 and TRBJ2-7; 11 nucleotides align to TRBD2. Germline trimming cut 6 bases from V and 7 bases from J; bases unmatched to any gene: 11. The germline V gene encodes CDR1 MDHEN and CDR2 SYDVKM. CDR3 size: 15 residues. The CDR3 coding sequence is TGTGCCAGCAGCCTTCTCACTAGCGGGAGTGGGGAGCAGTACTTC. Protein sequence: CASSLLTSGSGEQYF.

The V gene is TRBV7-9, the J gene TRBJ2-5; D possibly corresponds to TRBD1 (5 bases). The closer fit of TRBJ2-7 to the DNA end suggests the J call may be wrong. Germline lookup yields CDR1 SEHNR and CDR2 FQNEAQ (reference sequence). The CDR3 sequence is 15 residues long. CDR3 DNA sequence: TGTGCCAGCAGCTTAGCAGCAATAGGGGCCTACGAGCAGTACTTC. This translates into CASSLAAIGAYEQYF.

Written as DNA, the CDR3 is TGTGCCAGCAGCCATAGGACAGGGGAGAGCACTGAAGCTTTCTTT. Its translation: CASSHRTGESTEAFF. This rearrangement joins TRBV7-6 to TRBJ1-1; the match to TRBD1 covers 9 bases. Germline V gene lookup returns CDR1 SGHVS and CDR2 FNYEAQ. V lost 5 bases, J lost 4 bases, and 8 bases stayed unmatched. The CDR3 runs to 15 residues. Supplemented by reference TRBV7-6 and TRBJ1-1, the full variable domain reads GAGVSQSPRYKVTKRGQDVALRCDPISGHVSLYWYRQALGQGPEFLTYFNYEAQQDKSGLPNDRFSAERPEGSISTLTIQRTEQRDSAMYRCASSHRTGESTEAFFGQGTRLTVV.

The chain joins TRBV19 to TRBJ2-5; TRBD2 matches at 10 bases. Gene TRBJ2-7 matches the end of the DNA better, so the J call may be wrong. The CDR3 covers 15 residues. Germline CDR1 and CDR2: LNHDA and SQIVND (reference sequence). This chain's CDR3 is CASSPSGSRPYEQYF. The CDR3 region has the DNA TGTGCCAGTAGTCCTAGCGGGAGCCGTCCCTACGAGCAGTACTTC.

V and J are TRBV7-2 and TRBJ2-6, with D possibly matching TRBD1 (6 bases). This CDR3 region has 21 residues. Germline V CDR1 and CDR2: SGHTA, FQGNSA. Trimming left V 0 bases short and J 3 bases short, with 24 bases between. The CDR3 region has the DNA TGTGCCAGCAGCTTAGCCTCCCGAGGGGGTATGGACAAGTTTGGGGCCAACGTCCTGACTTTC. This codes for CASSLASRGGMDKFGANVLTF.

The chain has TRBV19 and TRBJ2-2; 12 bases map to TRBD2. The germline V gene encodes CDR1 LNHDA and CDR2 SQIVND (reference sequence). The CDR3 sequence is 17 residues long. V dropped 6 bases and J dropped 6; count of bases not matched to a gene: 11. CDR3 region: CASRSSGLAGRAGELFF. CDR3 bases: TGTGCCAGTAGGTCCTCCGGACTAGCGGGGAGGGCCGGGGAGCTGTTTTTT.

The chain is built from TRBV18 and TRBJ2-7, with no clear D. Per germline, CDR1 KGHSH and CDR2 LQKENI. The CDR3 has 13 residues. The V and J ends lost 3 bases and 0 bases respectively, with 6 bases between them. CDR3 bases: TGTGCCAGCTCACCGCTGAGCTCCTACGAGCAGTACTTC. Its protein product is CASSPLSSYEQYF.

The chain employs TRBV27 and TRBJ2-1; D is undetermined. The germline CDR1 and CDR2 sequences are MNHEY and SMNVEV (reference sequence). Trimming shortened V by 6 bases and J by 0 bases, and 6 bases separated the two germline ends. The CDR3 is 13 residues long. CDR3 amino acids: CASRRSSYNEQFF. The CDR3 DNA sequence: TGTGCCAGCAGACGGAGCTCCTACAATGAGCAGTTCTTC.

V gene TRBV15 combines with J gene TRBJ2-7, with 7 bases that match TRBD1. Germline CDR1 is LNHNV and CDR2 is YYDKDF (reference sequence). CDR3 length: 13 residues. Trimming at V came to 5 bases and at J to 5 bases, leaving 6 bases not matched to a gene. CDR3 in amino acids: CATSLTGDDEQYF. CDR3 nucleotide sequence: TGTGCCACCAGCCTCACAGGGGATGACGAGCAGTACTTC.

The chain employs TRBV19 and TRBJ2-3; 10 bases are a match to TRBD2. Trimming took 5 bases from V and 6 from J; bases not matched to a gene: 11. CDR3 length equals 16 residues. CDR1 is LNHDA and CDR2 is SQIVND in the germline V gene (reference sequence). DNA of the CDR3: TGTGCCAGTAGTCCTCAGCGGGAGGGTAGTGGGGATACGCAGTATTTT. Translating it yields CASSPQREGSGDTQYF. The full variable domain, rest sourced from reference TRBV19 and TRBJ2-3, is DGGITQSPKYLFRKEGQNVTLSCEQNLNHDAMYWYRQDPGQGLRLIYYSQIVNDFQKGDIAEGYSVSREKKESFPLTVTSAQKNPTAFYLCASSPQREGSGDTQYFGPGTRLTVL.

This chain joins TRBV7-3 and TRBJ1-1; possible D gene TRBD1, 6 bases. The CDR3 contains 13 residues. Germline lookup yields CDR1 SGHTA and CDR2 FQGTGA. The V end lost 6 bases, the J end lost 1 base, and 9 bases lay between the germline ends. CDR3 region: CASRLTGNTEAFF. The CDR3 nucleotides read TGTGCCAGCAGATTGACAGGGAACACTGAAGCTTTCTTT.

This rearrangement joins TRBV5-8 to TRBJ2-2, with 11 nucleotides matching TRBD2. V shed 5 bases, J shed 0 bases, and the junction held 12 bases outside the gene matches. The CDR3 consists of 19 residues. Per the germline V gene, CDR1 is SGHTS and CDR2 is YDEGEE. Here the CDR3 DNA reads TGTGCCAGCAGTCGCCGGGGGACTAGCGGTTTCGCGAACACCGGGGAGCTGTTTTTT. Translating it yields CASSRRGTSGFANTGELFF.

This clone has a handful of counts. This sequence joins TRBV19 and TRBJ2-7; 7 nucleotides match TRBD1. The V gene end was trimmed by 10 bases and the J gene end by 2 bases; junction bases not matched to a gene: 11. The CDR3 spans 14 residues. CDR1 is LNHDA, CDR2 SQIVND, per germline (reference sequence). CDR3 sequence: CATTPGDRAYEQYF. The CDR3 DNA is TGTGCCACGACCCCCGGAGACAGGGCCTACGAGCAGTACTTC.

This rearrangement joins TRBV30 to TRBJ2-3; 7 nucleotides align to TRBD2. The trim removed 3 bases at V and 4 bases at J, leaving 10 bases unmatched. Per the germline V gene, CDR1 is GTSNPN and CDR2 is SVGIG (reference sequence). This CDR3 is built from 15 residues. The CDR3 coding sequence is TGTGCCTGGAGGATCGTCAGCGGGAACCCAGATACGCAGTATTTT. It yields the protein CAWRIVSGNPDTQYF. Full variable domain (outside the CDR3, taken from reference TRBV30 and TRBJ2-3): SQTIHQWPATLVQPVGSPLSLECTVEGTSNPNLYWYRQAAGRGLQLLFYSVGIGQISSEVPQNLSASRPQDRQFILSSKKLLLSDSGFYLCAWRIVSGNPDTQYFGPGTRLTVL.

The chain recombines TRBV18 with TRBJ2-7; possible D gene TRBD1, 7 bases. V was trimmed by 3 bases and J by 3 bases, leaving 18 bases between them. This CDR3 has 16 amino acids. The germline CDR1 and CDR2 sequences are KGHSH and LQKENI. CDR3 loop: CASSPLQGGEGYEQYF. The CDR3 DNA reads TGTGCCAGCTCACCTCTCCAGGGGGGCGAGGGCTACGAGCAGTACTTC.

The V and J genes are TRBV18 and TRBJ2-6; weak D call: TRBD2 (6 bases). With 3 bases removed from V and 4 bases from J, the gap between germline ends came to 22 bases. Germline CDR1 reads KGHSH; CDR2 reads LQKENI. The CDR3 has 19 residues. The CDR3 DNA is TGTGCCAGCTCACCCCCAACTTCCGGGACTTTCCCCGGGGCCAACGTCCTGACTTTC. Amino acid sequence: CASSPPTSGTFPGANVLTF.

This clone was seen a few times. The chain is built from TRBV7-8 and TRBJ1-5; the D is unclear. Trimming removed 1 base from V and 4 bases from J, with 11 bases in between. The CDR3 has 15 amino acids. Per the germline V gene, CDR1 is SGHVS and CDR2 is FQNEAQ. The CDR3 DNA sequence: TGTGCCAGCAGCTTAGGAGGATTTCCGAATCAGCCCCAGCATTTT. Its translation is CASSLGGFPNQPQHF.

V is TRBV7-9 and J is TRBJ2-7; 10 bases are a match to TRBD2. V was pared by 4 bases and J by 3 bases, with 6 bases of the junction left unmatched. CDR1 and CDR2 (germline): SEHNR, FQNEAQ (reference sequence). The CDR3 has 15 amino acids. This chain's CDR3 is CASSSLAGGYYEQYF. The CDR3 DNA follows: TGTGCCAGCAGCTCTTTAGCGGGAGGCTACTACGAGCAGTACTTC.

This sequence joins TRBV9 and TRBJ2-5, with TRBD1 matching over 8 bases. The CDR3 has 14 residues. V shed 2 bases, J shed 4 bases, and the junction held 4 bases outside the gene matches. Germline V CDR1 and CDR2: SGDLS, YYNGEE. The CDR3 loop reads CASSVGTGRETQYF. For the CDR3, the DNA is TGTGCCAGCAGCGTTGGGACAGGTCGAGAGACCCAGTACTTC. The full variable domain, in which reference TRBV9 and TRBJ2-5 provide the parts outside the CDR3, is DSGVTQTPKHLITATGQRVTLRCSPRSGDLSVYWYQQSLDQGLQFLIQYYNGEERAKGNILERFSAQQFPDLHSELNLSSLELGDSALYFCASSVGTGRETQYFGPGTRLLVL.

The V and J genes are TRBV11-1 and TRBJ2-1; the D gene is possibly TRBD2 (7 bases). With 2 bases removed from V and 4 bases from J, the gap between germline ends came to 12 bases. Germline values: CDR1 SGHAT, CDR2 FQDESV (reference sequence). The CDR3 totals 15 residues. CDR3 loop: CASSLLRGAYNEQFF. The CDR3 nucleotides read TGTGCCAGCAGCTTACTTCGGGGGGCATACAATGAGCAGTTCTTC.

The J gene is TRBJ2-5, the V gene TRBV5-1, with 8 nucleotides matching TRBD2. The CDR3 length is 15 residues. V gave up 0 bases and J gave up 2 bases; unmatched junction bases: 3. CDR1 SGHRS and CDR2 YFSETQ come from the germline V gene. The CDR3 reads CASSLAAGGQETQYF. The CDR3 nucleotides read TGCGCCAGCAGCTTGGCGGCGGGAGGACAAGAGACCCAGTACTTC.

The V call is TRBV27, the J call TRBJ1-2; D perhaps matches TRBD1 (6 bases). The CDR3 contains 15 residues. Trimming removed 5 bases at V and 5 bases at J, with 18 bases between. CDR1 MNHEY and CDR2 SMNVEV come from the germline V gene (reference sequence). DNA of the CDR3: TGTGCCAGCAGTCGAATTTCAGGGGAGCCTTATGGCTACACCTTC. This encodes CASSRISGEPYGYTF.